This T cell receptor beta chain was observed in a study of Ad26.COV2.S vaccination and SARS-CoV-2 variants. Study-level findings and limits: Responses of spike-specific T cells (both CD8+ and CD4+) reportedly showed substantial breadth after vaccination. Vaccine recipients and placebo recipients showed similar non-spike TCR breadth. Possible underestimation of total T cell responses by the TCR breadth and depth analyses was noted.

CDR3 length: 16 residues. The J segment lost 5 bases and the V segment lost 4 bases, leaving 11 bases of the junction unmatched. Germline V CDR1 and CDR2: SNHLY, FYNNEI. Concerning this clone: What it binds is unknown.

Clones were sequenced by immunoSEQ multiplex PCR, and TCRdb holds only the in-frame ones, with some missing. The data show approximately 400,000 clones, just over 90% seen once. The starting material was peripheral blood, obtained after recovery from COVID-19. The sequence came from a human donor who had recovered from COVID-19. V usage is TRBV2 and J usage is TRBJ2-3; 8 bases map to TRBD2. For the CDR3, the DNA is TGTGCCAGCAGTGCAGCACGGGGGGGCCGAGGAGATACGCAGTATTTT. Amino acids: CASSAARGGRGDTQYF.